These 7 T cell receptor beta chains were all obtained from the same sample, sequenced in a study of OX40 agonist ivuxolimab in advanced cancers. Sequencing used immunoSEQ multiplex PCR; TCRdb keeps in-frame clones, though not all of them. This table has more than 70,000 clones, 80% to 90% appearing once. The source was CD4+ or CD8+ T cells sorted from blood, collected in a trial of the OX40 agonist ivuxolimab. The origin of the receptors is an adult with an advanced solid tumor such as melanoma, head and neck, liver or kidney cancer.

The chain has TRBV2 and TRBJ1-4; 8 bases fit TRBD1. Looked up from germline, CDR1 is SNHLY and CDR2 is FYNNEI. This CDR3 has 15 amino acids. J was trimmed by 8 bases and V by 2 bases; bases with no gene match: 7. This chain's CDR3 is CASSESDRGGEKLFF. The DNA for the CDR3 is TGTGCCAGCAGTGAAAGTGACAGGGGTGGAGAAAAACTGTTTTTT.

The chain joins TRBV21-1 to TRBJ1-5; no check of the table's D call, TRBD1, against the DNA was made. TRBV21-1 is an annotated pseudogene. CDR3 length: 17 residues. The CDR3 reads CASIFLPNRDRNQPQHF. CDR3 coding DNA: TGTGCCAGCATCTTCCTCCCCAACAGGGACCGAAATCAGCCCCAGCATTTT.

The chain recombines TRBV6-5 with TRBJ2-1; D is ambiguous. The CDR3 consists of 15 residues. Per germline, CDR1 MNHEY and CDR2 SVGAGI. V lost 0 bases and J lost 1, with 7 bases in between. CDR3 DNA: TGTGCCAGCAGTTACTCGACCAGTTCCTACAATGAGCAGTTCTTC. Its translation: CASSYSTSSYNEQFF.

This clone occurred a few times. This rearrangement joins TRBV7-9 to TRBJ1-6; D is unclear. This CDR3 is 13 amino acids long. Deletions cut 1 base from V and 7 bases from J, with 5 bases between. Germline CDR1 SEHNR, CDR2 FQNEAQ (reference sequence). As DNA, the CDR3 is TGTGCCAGCAGCTTAGGTCAGAATTCACCCCTCCACTTT. Its protein product is CASSLGQNSPLHF.

This clone was counted a few times. J is TRBJ2-7 and V is TRBV28, with D perhaps TRBD1 (6 bases). The CDR3 is made up of 13 amino acids. The V and J ends lost 4 bases and 4 bases respectively, with 11 bases between them. Germline V gives CDR1 MDHEN, CDR2 SYDVKM. In DNA form, the CDR3 reads TGTGCCAGCAGTTCCGGGACACCGTACGAGCAGTACTTC. This sequence encodes CASSSGTPYEQYF.

The chain uses TRBV7-9 and TRBJ2-1; tentative D call: TRBD1 (6 bases). This CDR3 contains 15 residues. The V gene lost 1 base and the J gene lost 10 bases, with 17 bases spanning the gap. Germline CDR1 SEHNR, CDR2 FQNEAQ (reference sequence). CDR3: CASSLEGVAGLEQFF. The DNA for the CDR3 is TGTGCCAGCAGCTTAGAGGGGGTGGCAGGCTTAGAGCAGTTCTTC.

The gene calls are TRBV28 and TRBJ1-1; D not resolved. This CDR3 comprises 14 residues. CDR1 is MDHEN, CDR2 SYDVKM, per germline. Deletions cut 1 base from V and 0 bases from J, with 6 bases between. DNA of the CDR3: TGTGCCAGCAGTTTATTCAGCATGAACACTGAAGCTTTCTTT. Its protein product is CASSLFSMNTEAFF.